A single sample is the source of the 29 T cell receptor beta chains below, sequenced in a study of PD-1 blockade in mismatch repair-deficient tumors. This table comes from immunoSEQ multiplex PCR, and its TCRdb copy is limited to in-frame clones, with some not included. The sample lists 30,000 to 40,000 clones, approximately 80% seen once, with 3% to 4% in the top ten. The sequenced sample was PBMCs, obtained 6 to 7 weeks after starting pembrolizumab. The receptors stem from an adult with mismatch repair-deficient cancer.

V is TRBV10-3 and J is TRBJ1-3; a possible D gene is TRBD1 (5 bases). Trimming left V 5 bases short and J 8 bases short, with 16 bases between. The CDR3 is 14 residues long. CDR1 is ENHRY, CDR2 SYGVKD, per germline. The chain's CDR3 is CAISSGTGRDTIYF. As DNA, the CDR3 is TGTGCCATCAGTTCCGGGACTGGACGGGACACCATATATTTT.

CDR3 in amino acids: CASSSSQQGFTDTQYF. Here the CDR3 DNA reads TGTGCCAGCAGTTCTTCCCAACAGGGATTCACAGATACGCAGTATTTT. This chain uses TRBV28 with TRBJ2-3; tentative D call: TRBD1 (6 bases). The V gene lost 4 bases and the J gene lost 2 bases, with 16 bases spanning the gap. The length of the CDR3 is 16 residues. Looked up from germline, CDR1 is MDHEN and CDR2 is SYDVKM.

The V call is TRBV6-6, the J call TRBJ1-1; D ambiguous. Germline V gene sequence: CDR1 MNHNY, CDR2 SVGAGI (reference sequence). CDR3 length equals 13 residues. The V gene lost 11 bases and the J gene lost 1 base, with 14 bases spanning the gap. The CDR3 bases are TGTGCCGCCTTCCGAGCGGCGAACACTGAAGCTTTCTTT. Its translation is CAAFRAANTEAFF.

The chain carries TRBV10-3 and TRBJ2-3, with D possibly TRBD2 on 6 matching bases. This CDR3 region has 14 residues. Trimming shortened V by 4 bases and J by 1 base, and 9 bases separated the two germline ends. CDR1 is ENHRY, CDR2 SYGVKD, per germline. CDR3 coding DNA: TGTGCCATCAGTGGAGGGACTGGCACAGATACGCAGTATTTT. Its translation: CAISGGTGTDTQYF.

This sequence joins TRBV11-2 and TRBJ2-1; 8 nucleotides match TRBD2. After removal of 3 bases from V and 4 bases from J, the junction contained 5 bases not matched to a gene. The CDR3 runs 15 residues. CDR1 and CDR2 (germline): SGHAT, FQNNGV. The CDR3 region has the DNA TGTGCCAGCAGCTTCCTACTAGCGGCTTACAATGAGCAGTTCTTC. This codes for CASSFLLAAYNEQFF.

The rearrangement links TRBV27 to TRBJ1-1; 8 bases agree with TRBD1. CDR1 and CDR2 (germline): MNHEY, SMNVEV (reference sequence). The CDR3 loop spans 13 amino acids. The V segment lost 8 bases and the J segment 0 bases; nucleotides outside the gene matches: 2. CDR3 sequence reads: CASGQGMNTEAFF. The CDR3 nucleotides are TGTGCCAGCGGACAGGGTATGAACACTGAAGCTTTCTTT.

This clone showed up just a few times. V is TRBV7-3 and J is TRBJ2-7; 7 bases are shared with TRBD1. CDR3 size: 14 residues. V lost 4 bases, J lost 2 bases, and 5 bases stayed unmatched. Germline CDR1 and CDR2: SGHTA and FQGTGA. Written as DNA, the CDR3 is TGTGCCAGCAGCTCTTACAGGGGTCCCTACGAGCAGTACTTC. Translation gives CASSSYRGPYEQYF.

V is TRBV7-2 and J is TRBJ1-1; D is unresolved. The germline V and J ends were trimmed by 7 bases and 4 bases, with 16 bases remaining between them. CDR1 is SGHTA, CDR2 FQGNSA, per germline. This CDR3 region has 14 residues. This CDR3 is CASIASTAGTEAFF. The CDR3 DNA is TGTGCCAGCATAGCTAGTACAGCGGGCACTGAAGCTTTCTTT.

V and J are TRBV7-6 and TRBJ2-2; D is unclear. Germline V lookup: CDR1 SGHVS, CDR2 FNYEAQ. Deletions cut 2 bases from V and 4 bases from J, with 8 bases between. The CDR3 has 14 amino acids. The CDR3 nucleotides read TGTGCCAGCAGCTTACGAGAATCCACCGGGGAGCTGTTTTTT. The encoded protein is CASSLRESTGELFF.

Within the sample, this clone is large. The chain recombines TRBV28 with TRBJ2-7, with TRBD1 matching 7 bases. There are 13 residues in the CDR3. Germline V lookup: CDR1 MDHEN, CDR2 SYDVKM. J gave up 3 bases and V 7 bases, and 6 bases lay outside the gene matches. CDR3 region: CASKVTGRYEQYF. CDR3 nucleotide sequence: TGTGCCAGCAAAGTGACAGGGCGCTACGAGCAGTACTTC.

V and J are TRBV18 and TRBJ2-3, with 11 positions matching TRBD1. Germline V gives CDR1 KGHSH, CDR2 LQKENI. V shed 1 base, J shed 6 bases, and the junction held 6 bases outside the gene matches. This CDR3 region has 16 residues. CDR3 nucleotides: TGTGCCAGCTCACCACTTGGGACAGGGGGTCTGGATACGCAGTATTTT. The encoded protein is CASSPLGTGGLDTQYF.

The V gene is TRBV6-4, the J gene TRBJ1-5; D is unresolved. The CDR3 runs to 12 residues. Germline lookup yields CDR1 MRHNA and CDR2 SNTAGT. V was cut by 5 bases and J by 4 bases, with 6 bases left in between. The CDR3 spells CASSFLNQPQHF. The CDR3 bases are TGTGCCAGCAGTTTCCTTAATCAGCCCCAGCATTTT.

The CDR3 DNA reads as TGTGCCAGCAGTGAAGTAGCGGGAGTTTTGGGACAAGAGACCCAGTACTTC. Its protein product is CASSEVAGVLGQETQYF. The gene calls are TRBV6-1 and TRBJ2-5; 9 bases are a match to TRBD2. Germline-derived CDR1 and CDR2 are MNHNS and SASEGT. There are 17 residues in the CDR3. V lost 1 base, J lost 2 bases, and 8 bases stayed unmatched.

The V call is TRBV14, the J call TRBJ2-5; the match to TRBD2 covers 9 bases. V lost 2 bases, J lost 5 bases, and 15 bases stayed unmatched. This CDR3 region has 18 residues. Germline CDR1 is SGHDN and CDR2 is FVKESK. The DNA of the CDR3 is TGTGCCAGCAGCCAACGCGAAGGAGCTAGCGGGACCGGTGAGACCCAGTACTTC. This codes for CASSQREGASGTGETQYF.

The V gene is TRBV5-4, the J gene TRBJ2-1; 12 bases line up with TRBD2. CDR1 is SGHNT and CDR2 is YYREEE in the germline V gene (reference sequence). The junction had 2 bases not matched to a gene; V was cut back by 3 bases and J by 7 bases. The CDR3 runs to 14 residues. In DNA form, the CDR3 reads TGTGCCAGCAGCTCAGGGACTAGCGGGAATGAGCAGTTCTTC. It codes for CASSSGTSGNEQFF. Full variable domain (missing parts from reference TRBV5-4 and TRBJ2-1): ETGVTQSPTHLIKTRGQQVTLRCSSQSGHNTVSWYQQALGQGPQFIFQYYREEENGRGNFPPRFSGLQFPNYSSELNVNALELDDSALYLCASSSGTSGNEQFFGPGTRLTVL.

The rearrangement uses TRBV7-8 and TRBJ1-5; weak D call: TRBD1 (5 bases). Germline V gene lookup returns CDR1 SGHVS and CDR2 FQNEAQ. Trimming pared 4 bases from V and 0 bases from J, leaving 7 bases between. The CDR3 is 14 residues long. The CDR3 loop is CASSWGVSNQPQHF. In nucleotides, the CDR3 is TGTGCCAGCAGCTGGGGGGTTAGCAATCAGCCCCAGCATTTT. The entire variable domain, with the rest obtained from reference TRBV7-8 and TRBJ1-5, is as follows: GAGVSQSPRYKVAKRGQDVALRCDPISGHVSLFWYQQALGQGPEFLTYFQNEAQLDKSGLPSDRFFAERPEGSVSTLKIQRTQQEDSAVYLCASSWGVSNQPQHFGDGTRLSIL.

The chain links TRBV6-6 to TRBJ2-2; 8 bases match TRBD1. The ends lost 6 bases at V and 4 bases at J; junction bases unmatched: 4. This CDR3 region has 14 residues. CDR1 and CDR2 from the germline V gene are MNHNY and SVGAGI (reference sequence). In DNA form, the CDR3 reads TGTGCCAGCAGGGACAGGGTCGGCACCGGGGAGCTGTTTTTT. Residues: CASRDRVGTGELFF.

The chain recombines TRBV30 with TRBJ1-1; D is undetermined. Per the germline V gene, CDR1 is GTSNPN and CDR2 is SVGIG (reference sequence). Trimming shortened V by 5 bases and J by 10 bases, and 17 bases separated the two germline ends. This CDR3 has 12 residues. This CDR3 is CAWWRSARSAFF. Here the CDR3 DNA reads TGTGCCTGGTGGCGCTCGGCGCGGTCAGCTTTCTTT.

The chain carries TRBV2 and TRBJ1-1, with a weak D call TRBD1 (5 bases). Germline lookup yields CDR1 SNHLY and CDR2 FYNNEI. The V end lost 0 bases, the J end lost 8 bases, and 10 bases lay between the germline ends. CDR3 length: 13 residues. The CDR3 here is CASSEAWQGEAFF. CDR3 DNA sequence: TGTGCCAGCAGTGAAGCCTGGCAGGGAGAAGCTTTCTTT. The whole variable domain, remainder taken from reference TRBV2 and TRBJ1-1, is EPEVTQTPSHQVTQMGQEVILRCVPISNHLYFYWYRQILGQKVEFLVSFYNNEISEKSEIFDDQFSVERPDGSNFTLKIRSTKLEDSAMYFCASSEAWQGEAFFGQGTRLTVV.

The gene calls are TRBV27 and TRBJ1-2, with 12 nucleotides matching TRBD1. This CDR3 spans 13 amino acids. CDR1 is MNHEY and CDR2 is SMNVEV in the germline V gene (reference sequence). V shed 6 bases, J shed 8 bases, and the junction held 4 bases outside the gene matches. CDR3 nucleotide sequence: TGTGCCAGCAGGGGACAGGGGGCGAACGGCTACACCTTC. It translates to CASRGQGANGYTF.

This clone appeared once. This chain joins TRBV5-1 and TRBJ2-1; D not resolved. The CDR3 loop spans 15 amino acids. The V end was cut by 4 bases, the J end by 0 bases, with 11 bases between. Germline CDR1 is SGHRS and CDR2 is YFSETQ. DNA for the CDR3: TGCGCCAGCAGCGAGACTTTTAGCTCCTACAATGAGCAGTTCTTC. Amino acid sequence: CASSETFSSYNEQFF. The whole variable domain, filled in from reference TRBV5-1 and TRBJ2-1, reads KAGVTQTPRYLIKTRGQQVTLSCSPISGHRSVSWYQQTPGQGLQFLFEYFSETQRNKGNFPGRFSGRQFSNSRSEMNVSTLELGDSALYLCASSETFSSYNEQFFGPGTRLTVL.

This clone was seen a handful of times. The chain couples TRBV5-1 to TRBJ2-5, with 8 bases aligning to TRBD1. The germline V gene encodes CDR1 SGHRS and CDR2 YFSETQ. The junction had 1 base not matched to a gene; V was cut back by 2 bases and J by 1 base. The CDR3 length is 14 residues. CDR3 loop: CASSLGQGQETQYF. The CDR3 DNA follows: TGCGCCAGCAGCTTAGGACAGGGCCAAGAGACCCAGTACTTC.

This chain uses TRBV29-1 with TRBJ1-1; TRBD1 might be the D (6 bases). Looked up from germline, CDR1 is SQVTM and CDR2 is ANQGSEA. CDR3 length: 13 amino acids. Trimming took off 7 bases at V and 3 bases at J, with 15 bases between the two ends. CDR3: CSGGNRVDTEAFF. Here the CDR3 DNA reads TGCAGCGGGGGGAACAGGGTGGACACTGAAGCTTTCTTT. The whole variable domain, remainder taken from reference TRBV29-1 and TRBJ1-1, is SAVISQKPSRDICQRGTSLTIQCQVDSQVTMMFWYRQQPGQSLTLIATANQGSEATYESGFVIDKFPISRPNLTFSTLTVSNMSPEDSSIYLCSGGNRVDTEAFFGQGTRLTVV.

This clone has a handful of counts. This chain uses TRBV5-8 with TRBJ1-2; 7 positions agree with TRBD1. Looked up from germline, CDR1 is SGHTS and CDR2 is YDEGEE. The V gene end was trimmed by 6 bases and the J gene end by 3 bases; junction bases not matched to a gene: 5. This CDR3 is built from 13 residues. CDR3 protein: CASNPTGDYGYTF. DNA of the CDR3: TGTGCCAGCAACCCAACAGGGGACTATGGCTACACCTTC.

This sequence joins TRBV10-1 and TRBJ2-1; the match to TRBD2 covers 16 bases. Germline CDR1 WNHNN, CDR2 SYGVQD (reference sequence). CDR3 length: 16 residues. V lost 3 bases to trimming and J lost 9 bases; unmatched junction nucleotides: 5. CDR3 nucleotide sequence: TGCGCCAGCAGTGACGGGACTAGCGGGAGGGCCGCTGAGCAGTTCTTC. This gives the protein CASSDGTSGRAAEQFF.

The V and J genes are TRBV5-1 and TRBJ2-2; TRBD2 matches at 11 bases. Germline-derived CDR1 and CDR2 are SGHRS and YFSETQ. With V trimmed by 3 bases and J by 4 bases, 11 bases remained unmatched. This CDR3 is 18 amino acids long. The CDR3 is CASSWELAGAGSTGELFF. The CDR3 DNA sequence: TGCGCCAGCAGCTGGGAACTAGCGGGGGCGGGAAGCACCGGGGAGCTGTTTTTT.

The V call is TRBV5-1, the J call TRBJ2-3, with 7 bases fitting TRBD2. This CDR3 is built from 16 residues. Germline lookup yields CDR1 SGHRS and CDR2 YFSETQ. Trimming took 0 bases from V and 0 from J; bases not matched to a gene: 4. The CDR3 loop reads CASSLGAGSSTDTQYF. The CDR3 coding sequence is TGCGCCAGCAGCTTGGGAGCGGGGTCTAGCACAGATACGCAGTATTTT.

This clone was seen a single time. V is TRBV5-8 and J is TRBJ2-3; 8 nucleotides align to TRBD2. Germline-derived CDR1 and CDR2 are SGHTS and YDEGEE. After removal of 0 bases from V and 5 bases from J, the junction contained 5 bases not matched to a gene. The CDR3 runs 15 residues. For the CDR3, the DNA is TGTGCCAGCAGCTTGGCCCCTAGCGGGCAAGATACGCAGTATTTT. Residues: CASSLAPSGQDTQYF.

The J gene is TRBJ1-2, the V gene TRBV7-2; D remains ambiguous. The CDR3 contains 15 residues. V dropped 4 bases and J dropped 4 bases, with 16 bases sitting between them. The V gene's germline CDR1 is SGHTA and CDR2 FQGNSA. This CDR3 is CASSSSGGRVYGYTF. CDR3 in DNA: TGTGCCAGCAGCTCCTCGGGAGGGCGGGTCTATGGCTACACCTTC.